The 16 T cell receptor beta chains below all came from one sample that was sequenced in a study of radiotherapy plus CTLA-4 blockade in lung cancer (dated by TCRdb to 2016 to 2019). The method was the immunoSEQ multiplex PCR assay. In its TCRdb copy, this immuneACCESS table keeps in-frame sequences only and misses some clones. Where compared with another copy, unresolved V genes explain less than half of these, and the others have no known cause. The sample profile shows about 78,000 clones; 70% to 90% of them were found once. The ten largest clones add up to about 2% of the sample. This specimen consisted of peripheral blood, obtained from a patient treated with radiotherapy plus ipilimumab. The receptors here all came from a human donor with non-small cell lung cancer who had a partial response to radiotherapy plus ipilimumab.

This chain uses TRBV7-2 with TRBJ2-7; 7 nucleotides agree with TRBD2. With V trimmed by 3 bases and J by 2 bases, 7 bases remained unmatched. There are 15 residues in the CDR3. The V gene's germline CDR1 is SGHTA and CDR2 FQGNSA. DNA for the CDR3: TGTGCCAGCAGCTTGAGGGCTAGCGGAGCCTACGAGCAGTACGTC. Amino acid sequence: CASSLRASGAYEQYV.

The gene calls are TRBV2 and TRBJ1-3; tentative D call: TRBD1 (6 bases). CDR3 length: 15 amino acids. V was shortened by 5 bases and J by 0 bases, with 11 bases between the two germline ends. Looked up from germline, CDR1 is SNHLY and CDR2 is FYNNEI. In DNA, the CDR3 is TGTGCCAGCAGTCAGGACAGCGACTCTGGAAACACCATATATTTT. This sequence encodes CASSQDSDSGNTIYF.

The genes are TRBV15 and TRBJ2-7, with D possibly being TRBD2 (6 bases). Looked up from germline, CDR1 is LNHNV and CDR2 is YYDKDF (reference sequence). Trimming cost V 0 bases and J 1 base, with 19 bases left between them. This CDR3 region has 18 residues. CDR3 sequence reads: CATSRDPGGLGRSYEQYF. CDR3 nucleotide sequence: TGTGCCACCAGCAGAGACCCCGGGGGACTGGGGCGATCCTACGAGCAGTACTTC.

Regarding this clone: At one end, the junction sequence differs from germline, possibly due to a read error. The V and J genes are TRBV7-7 and TRBJ1-1; the match to TRBD1 covers 12 bases. The CDR3 has 17 amino acids. CDR1 SSHAT and CDR2 FNYEAQ come from the germline V gene (reference sequence). The CDR3 here is CASSNYGDRGRLTEAFF. CDR3 bases: TGTGCTAGCAGCAATTATGGGGACAGGGGGCGGTTGACTGAAGCTTTCTTT.

The chain combines TRBV27 with TRBJ1-1; D possibly corresponds to TRBD1 (5 bases). The CDR3 is 14 residues long. The V gene's germline CDR1 is MNHEY and CDR2 SMNVEV (reference sequence). V shed 5 bases and J shed 3 bases, with 13 bases lying between them. CDR3 region: CASSPLGGDTEAFF. As DNA, the CDR3 is TGTGCCAGCAGTCCCTTGGGGGGTGACACTGAAGCTTTCTTT.

CDR3 in amino acids: CASNVRGISYNEQFF. As DNA, the CDR3 is TGTGCCAGCAACGTCAGGGGGATCTCCTACAATGAGCAGTTCTTC. The chain is built from TRBV7-2 and TRBJ2-1, with 7 positions matching TRBD1. Germline V lookup: CDR1 SGHTA, CDR2 FQGNSA. The trim removed 7 bases at V and 0 bases at J, leaving 6 bases unmatched. The CDR3 is made up of 15 amino acids.

V gene TRBV27 combines with J gene TRBJ2-7; weak D call: TRBD1 (6 bases). Trimming removed 2 bases at V and 6 bases at J, with 17 bases between. The CDR3 is 15 residues long. In germline, CDR1 is MNHEY, CDR2 SMNVEV (reference sequence). The CDR3 is CASSLTGTLGTEQYV. CDR3 nucleotides: TGTGCCAGCAGTTTAACCGGGACATTGGGTACCGAGCAGTACGTC.

The gene calls are TRBV19 and TRBJ2-3; D possibly corresponds to TRBD1 (6 bases). This CDR3 is 14 amino acids long. CDR1 and CDR2 from the germline V gene are LNHDA and SQIVND (reference sequence). Deletions cut 9 bases from V and 2 bases from J, with 15 bases between. In DNA, the CDR3 is TGTGCCAGCCACACAGGGTGGGTCACAGATACGCAGTATTTT. Its translation: CASHTGWVTDTQYF. The entire variable domain, with the rest obtained from reference TRBV19 and TRBJ2-3, is as follows: DGGITQSPKYLFRKEGQNVTLSCEQNLNHDAMYWYRQDPGQGLRLIYYSQIVNDFQKGDIAEGYSVSREKKESFPLTVTSAQKNPTAFYLCASHTGWVTDTQYFGPGTRLTVL.

V and J are TRBV21-1 and TRBJ1-2. TRBV21-1 represents a pseudogene. This CDR3 comprises 13 residues. Written as DNA, the CDR3 is TGTGCCAGCAGTAGAGAAACGGACTATGGCTACACCTTC. Encoded protein: CASSRETDYGYTF.

The V call is TRBV7-3, the J call TRBJ2-3; 7 bases are shared with TRBD2. The CDR3 sequence is 14 residues long. J lost 4 bases, V lost 1 base, and 2 bases had no gene match. From germline, CDR1 is SGHTA and CDR2 FQGTGA. The CDR3 region has the DNA TGTGCCAGCAGCTTAAGCCTAGCGGCAGATACGCAGTATTTT. Translated, it gives CASSLSLAADTQYF.

V usage is TRBV21-1 and J usage is TRBJ2-3; TRBD1 is the table's D call and was not checked against the DNA. TRBV21-1 is tagged as a pseudogene. This CDR3 has 18 residues. The CDR3 DNA reads TGTGCCAGCAGCACCCCGCCTATCCGGGACAGGGGGACAGATACGCAGTATTTT. This gives the protein CASSTPPIRDRGTDTQYF.

V gene TRBV9 combines with J gene TRBJ1-6; 7 bases align to TRBD1. The CDR3 spans 17 residues. Per the germline V gene, CDR1 is SGDLS and CDR2 is YYNGEE. Trimming took 0 bases from V and 7 from J; bases not matched to a gene: 10. This chain's CDR3 is CASSVEIGGGGNSPLHF. CDR3 DNA sequence: TGTGCCAGCAGCGTAGAAATAGGAGGGGGCGGGAATTCACCCCTCCACTTT.

The chain uses TRBV19 and TRBJ2-3, with no clear D. The CDR3 loop spans 14 amino acids. The germline V gene encodes CDR1 LNHDA and CDR2 SQIVND (reference sequence). V lost 5 bases and J 2 bases, leaving 11 bases between the germline ends. The CDR3 sequence is CASSAFAVTDTQYF. The DNA of the CDR3 is TGTGCCAGTAGTGCGTTCGCTGTCACAGATACGCAGTATTTT.

This chain joins TRBV21-1 and TRBJ1-1; the table's TRBD1 call for D was not verified on the DNA. TRBV21-1 has pseudogene status. The CDR3 runs 14 residues. CDR3 sequence reads: CASSLIGQNTEAFF. Written as DNA, the CDR3 is TGTGCCAGCAGCCTAATAGGACAGAACACTGAAGCTTTCTTT.

The chain has TRBV2 and TRBJ1-2; the match to TRBD1 covers 7 bases. Germline CDR1 and CDR2: SNHLY and FYNNEI. V was pared by 6 bases and J by 2 bases, with 9 bases of the junction left unmatched. The CDR3 runs 15 residues. The CDR3 spells CASRGLTGVNYGYTF. The CDR3 DNA sequence: TGTGCCAGCAGGGGACTTACAGGGGTGAACTATGGCTACACCTTC.

Comments on this clone: One end of the junction varies from germline; a read error may be responsible. V usage is TRBV7-7 and J usage is TRBJ2-2; TRBD2 is a possible D gene (5 bases). Germline V gives CDR1 SSHAT, CDR2 FNYEAQ (reference sequence). The CDR3 length is 15 residues. The CDR3 nucleotides read TGTGCTAGCAGCCCGGCCGGGATAGGGACCGGGGAGCTGTTTTTT. Its protein is CASSPAGIGTGELFF.